This is a list of T cell receptor beta chains from one sample in a study of human T cells and chemical hapten exposure. TCRdb independently ran MiXCR on the RACE reads; one entry per CDR3 protein. Found here are 40,000 or so distinct CDR3 sequences, more than 3% of them singletons; the top ten hold 26%. Specimen: whole blood, collected in connection with sensitization to the hapten diphenylcyclopropenone (DPC). All receptors derive from a man aged 50 or older with alopecia areata. Some clones in this sample may be carry-over from other donors' samples. CDR3s include the opening cysteine and the closing phenylalanine or tryptophan. The D gene is left open where the match is weak. Not every row has a clone size; where given, it reads once, few, many or a size class.

d_call	v_call	j_call	clone_size	cdr3_nt	cdr3_aa
-	TRBV28	TRBJ1-1	many	TGTGCCAGCAGTTTAGAGGTGCGGGGTGAAGCTTTCTTT	CASSLEVRGEAFF
-	TRBV29-1	TRBJ2-5	few	TGCAGCGTGGGCCTAGCACTAGAGACCCAGTACTTC	CSVGLALETQYF
TRBD2	TRBV5-4	TRBJ2-1	many	TGTGCCAGCAGCACAGCCGGGACTAGCGGGAGCAATGAGCAGTTCTTC	CASSTAGTSGSNEQFF
-	TRBV28	TRBJ2-3	many	TGTGCCAGCAGGGCCAGCGGTCACACAGATACGCAGTATTTT	CASRASGHTDTQYF
-	TRBV5-1	TRBJ2-7	many	TGCGCCAGCAGACGGGGCCACGAGCAGTACTTC	CASRRGHEQYF
TRBD2	TRBV6-1	TRBJ2-3	many	TGTGCCAGCAGTCGCCGGTCACAGCGGGACCCCACAGATACGCAGTATTTT	CASSRRSQRDPTDTQYF
-	TRBV12-3/TRBV12-4	TRBJ2-3	many	TGTGCCAGCAGACGTTCACAGGGAGAGACAGATACGCAGTATTTT	CASRRSQGETDTQYF
-	TRBV29-1	TRBJ2-7	many	TGCAGCGGCCGAGGGGGGACTGACGAGCAGTACTTC	CSGRGGTDEQYF
-	TRBV29-1	TRBJ2-3	many	TGCAGCGTTGTGGGCAGCACAGATACGCAGTATTTT	CSVVGSTDTQYF
TRBD2	TRBV24-1	TRBJ2-3	many	TGTGCCACCAGTGATTTGCGACTAGCGGATACGCAGTATTTT	CATSDLRLADTQYF
-	TRBV30	TRBJ2-7	many	TGTGCCTGGAGTGTCAGGCGGGGTGCGCAGTACTTC	CAWSVRRGAQYF
-	TRBV3-1	TRBJ1-3	many	TGTGCCAGCAGCCCAAGACTTCCGGGCTCTGGAAACACCATATATTTT	CASSPRLPGSGNTIYF
-	TRBV20-1	TRBJ2-4	many	TGCAGTGCTAGAGGGCTAGCCAAAAACATTCAGTACTTC	CSARGLAKNIQYF
-	TRBV28	TRBJ2-1	many	TGTGCCAGCAGTCCCACCGTCTCCTACAATGAGCAGTTCTTC	CASSPTVSYNEQFF
-	TRBV27	TRBJ2-7	many	TGTGCCAGCAGTTTAGGATCACCAAGTTACGAGCAGTACTTC	CASSLGSPSYEQYF
-	TRBV24-1	TRBJ1-5	many	TGTGCCACCAGTGATCCCTTCCAGCCCCAGCATTTT	CATSDPFQPQHF
TRBD1	TRBV28	TRBJ2-1	-	TGTGCCAGCAGGGTTGGGCTCGGACAGGGCTTTATCTTC	CASRVGLGQGFIF
-	TRBV28	TRBJ2-1	-	TGTGCCAGCAGTTTCGTCTCAGGACAGCGAAGGGATGAGCAGTTCTTC	CASSFVSGQRRDEQFF
-	TRBV7-2	TRBJ2-3	many	TGTGCCAGCAGCTTAAGTAAGGCCGTAGCAGATACGCAGTATTTT	CASSLSKAVADTQYF
-	TRBV7-6	TRBJ1-3	-	TGTGCCAGCAGCTCGGGGGTCAGTCCTGGAAACACCATATATTTT	CASSSGVSPGNTIYF
-	TRBV20-1	TRBJ2-7	many	TGCAGTGCCACCGGGCCAGCGTCCGGTAAGCAGTACTTC	CSATGPASGKQYF
-	TRBV27	TRBJ1-2	-	TGTGCCAGCAGTTTATCGCTTGGGGTAGGAGGCTACACCTTC	CASSLSLGVGGYTF
TRBD2	TRBV20-1	TRBJ2-2	few	TGCAGTGCCGCGGGAGGGCCGGTCGGGGAGCTGTTTTTT	CSAAGGPVGELFF
TRBD1	TRBV6-5	TRBJ1-1	many	TGTGCCACTGGACAGGGAGCCACTGAAGCTTTCTTT	CATGQGATEAFF
TRBD1	TRBV28	TRBJ2-1	many	TGTGCCAGCAGTCCCCCGGACAGGAATGAGCAGTTCTTC	CASSPPDRNEQFF
TRBD1	TRBV6-1	TRBJ2-3	many	TGTGCCAGCATTTTCGACAGGGGAACAGATACGCAGTATTTT	CASIFDRGTDTQYF
-	TRBV5-1	TRBJ2-4	many	TGCGCCAGCAGTTCGGGAACCAAAAACATTCAGTACTTC	CASSSGTKNIQYF
-	TRBV3-1	TRBJ1-1	many	TGTGCCAGCAGCCTGGGGTTGACTGAAGCTTTCTTT	CASSLGLTEAFF
-	TRBV7-9	TRBJ2-1	many	TGTGCCAGCAGTTCCACTACCGGGACACCGACCTACAATGAGCAGTTCTTC	CASSSTTGTPTYNEQFF
TRBD1	TRBV20-1	TRBJ2-1	many	TGCAGTGCTACCGGACAGGGGAGGAACAATGAGCAGTTCTTC	CSATGQGRNNEQFF
TRBD2	TRBV20-1	TRBJ2-1	many	TGCAGTGCTAGAGAACAGCCAGCGGGAGGGGACAATGAGCAGTTCTTC	CSAREQPAGGDNEQFF
-	TRBV28	TRBJ1-5	many	TGTGCCAGCAGTCGCAATCAGCCCCAGCATTTT	CASSRNQPQHF
-	TRBV6-5	TRBJ2-1	many	TGTGCCAGCAGCACAACCAGCAGAGGGGATGAGCAGTTCTTC	CASSTTSRGDEQFF
-	TRBV12-3/TRBV12-4	TRBJ2-2	many	TGTGCCAGCAGTTACAAACAGGGGGGGGTCGGGGAGCTGTTTTTT	CASSYKQGGVGELFF
TRBD2	TRBV6-5	TRBJ2-3	many	TGTGCCAGCATAAGACTAGCGGGGGGCACAGATACGCAGTATTTT	CASIRLAGGTDTQYF
TRBD2	TRBV28	TRBJ2-7	many	TGTGCCAGCAGTTCACCGGGACTAGCCTACGAGCAGTACTTC	CASSSPGLAYEQYF
-	TRBV7-8	TRBJ1-5	few	TGTGCCTGCCCACCCATCAAGGGGGAATGGGAGCCCCAGCATTTT	CACPPIKGEWEPQHF
-	TRBV18	TRBJ1-5	many	TGTGCCAGCTCAATTACCCCGGACAGCAATCAGCCCCAGCATTTT	CASSITPDSNQPQHF
TRBD1	TRBV5-5	TRBJ2-7	many	TGTGCCAGCAGTTATAGGGACAGGATAGCCTACGAGCAGTACTTC	CASSYRDRIAYEQYF
TRBD1	TRBV12-3/TRBV12-4	TRBJ1-5	-	TGTGCCAGCAGTACGGGACAGCAATATAGCAATCAGCCCCAGCATTTT	CASSTGQQYSNQPQHF
-	TRBV28	TRBJ1-5	many	TGTGCCAGCAGATCCGGAGAGATTAGCAATCAGCCCCAGCATTTT	CASRSGEISNQPQHF
-	TRBV6-2/TRBV6-3	TRBJ2-7	-	TGTGCCAGCAAGATACAGGGAGGACATAACGAGCAGTACTTC	CASKIQGGHNEQYF
-	TRBV6-2/TRBV6-3	TRBJ1-5	many	TGTGCCACCGCCCATCCGATGACCCAACTCCAGCATTTT	CATAHPMTQLQHF
-	TRBV10-3	TRBJ1-4	-	TGTGCCATCAGTGAGTCAGGGGCCGGTGAAAAACTGTTTTTT	CAISESGAGEKLFF
-	TRBV30	TRBJ2-3	many	TGTGCCTGGAGTGTAGGCGGTCTAGATACGCAGTATTTT	CAWSVGGLDTQYF
TRBD2	TRBV28	TRBJ2-3	many	TGTGCCAGCACCTCTTCGGTTGCTAGCGGATCAGATACGCAGTATTTT	CASTSSVASGSDTQYF
-	TRBV20-1	TRBJ1-3	-	TGCAGTGCTAGAGATCGACAGGTCTACTCTGGAAACACCATATATTTT	CSARDRQVYSGNTIYF
-	TRBV4-2	TRBJ2-5	many	TGTGCCAGCAGCCAAGGGATGGGGGCGGCCCAAGAGACCCAGTACTTC	CASSQGMGAAQETQYF
TRBD1	TRBV7-2	TRBJ1-4	-	TGTGCCAGCAGCCCCCGGACAGGGTATGAAAAACTGTTTTTT	CASSPRTGYEKLFF
-	TRBV19	TRBJ2-1	many	TGTGCCAGTAGTATCGAACTCTACAATGAGCAGTTCTTC	CASSIELYNEQFF
-	TRBV28	TRBJ2-7	many	TGTGCCAGTTTAACCCCACTAGGGAAACAGTACTTC	CASLTPLGKQYF
-	TRBV20-1	TRBJ1-1	-	TGCAGTGCTAGTGAAGATGGGGGGAACACTGAAGCTTTCTTT	CSASEDGGNTEAFF
TRBD2	TRBV6-4	TRBJ2-3	medium-sized	TGTGCCAGCAGTGAAAGGCCTAGCGGGAGAGATACGCAGTATTTT	CASSERPSGRDTQYF